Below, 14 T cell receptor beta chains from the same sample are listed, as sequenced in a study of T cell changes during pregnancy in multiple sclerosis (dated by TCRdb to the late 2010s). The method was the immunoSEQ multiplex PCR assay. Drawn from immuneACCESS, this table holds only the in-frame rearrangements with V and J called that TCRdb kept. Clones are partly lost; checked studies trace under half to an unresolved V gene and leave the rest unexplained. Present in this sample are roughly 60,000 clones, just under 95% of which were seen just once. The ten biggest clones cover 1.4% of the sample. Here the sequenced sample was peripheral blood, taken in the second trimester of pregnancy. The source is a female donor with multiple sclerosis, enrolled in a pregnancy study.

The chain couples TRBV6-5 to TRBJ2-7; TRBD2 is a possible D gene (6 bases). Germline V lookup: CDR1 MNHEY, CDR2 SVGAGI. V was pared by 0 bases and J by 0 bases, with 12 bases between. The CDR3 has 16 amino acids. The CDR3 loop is CASSYSVAEFSYEQYF. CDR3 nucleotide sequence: TGTGCCAGCAGTTACTCGGTAGCGGAGTTCTCCTACGAGCAGTACTTC.

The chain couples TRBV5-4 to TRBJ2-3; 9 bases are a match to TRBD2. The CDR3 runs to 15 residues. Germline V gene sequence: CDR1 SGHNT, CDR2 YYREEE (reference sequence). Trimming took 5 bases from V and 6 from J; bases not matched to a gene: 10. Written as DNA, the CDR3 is TGTGCCAGCAGACGCCGACTAGCGGAAGGGGATACGCAGTATTTT. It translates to CASRRRLAEGDTQYF.

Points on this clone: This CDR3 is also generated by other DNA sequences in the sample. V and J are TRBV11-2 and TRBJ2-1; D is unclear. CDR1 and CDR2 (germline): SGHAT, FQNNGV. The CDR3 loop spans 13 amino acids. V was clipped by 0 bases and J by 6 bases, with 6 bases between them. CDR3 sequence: CASSLDLPNEQFF. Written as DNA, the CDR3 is TGTGCCAGCAGCTTAGACCTACCCAATGAGCAGTTCTTC.

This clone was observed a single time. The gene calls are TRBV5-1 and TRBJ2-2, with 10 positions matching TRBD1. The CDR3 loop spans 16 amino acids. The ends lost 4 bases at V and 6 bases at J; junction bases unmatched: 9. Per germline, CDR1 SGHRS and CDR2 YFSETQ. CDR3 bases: TGCGCCAGCAGCCCACAGACAGGGGGCCGATCCGGGGAGCTGTTTTTT. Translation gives CASSPQTGGRSGELFF.

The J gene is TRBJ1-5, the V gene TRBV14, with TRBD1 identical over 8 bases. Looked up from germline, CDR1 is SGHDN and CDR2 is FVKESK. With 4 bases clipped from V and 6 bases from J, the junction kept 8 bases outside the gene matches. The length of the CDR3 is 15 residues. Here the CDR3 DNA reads TGTGCCAGCAGCCGGGGAGGGACAGGAAGTCAGCCCCAGCATTTT. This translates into CASSRGGTGSQPQHF. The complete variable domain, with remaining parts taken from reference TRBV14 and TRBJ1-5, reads EAGVTQFPSHSVIEKGQTVTLRCDPISGHDNLYWYRRVMGKEIKFLLHFVKESKQDESGMPNNRFLAERTGGTYSTLKVQPAELEDSGVYFCASSRGGTGSQPQHFGDGTRLSIL.

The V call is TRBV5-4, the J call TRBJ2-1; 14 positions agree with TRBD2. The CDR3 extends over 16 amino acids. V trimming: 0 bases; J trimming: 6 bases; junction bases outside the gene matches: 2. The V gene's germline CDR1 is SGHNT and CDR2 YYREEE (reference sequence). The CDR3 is CASSLGTSGRTNEQFF. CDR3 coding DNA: TGTGCCAGCAGCTTGGGGACTAGCGGGAGGACCAATGAGCAGTTCTTC.

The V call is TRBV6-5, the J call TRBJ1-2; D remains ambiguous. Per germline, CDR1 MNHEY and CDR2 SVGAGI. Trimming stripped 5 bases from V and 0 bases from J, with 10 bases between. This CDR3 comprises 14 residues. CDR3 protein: CASSPREANYGYTF. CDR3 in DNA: TGTGCCAGCAGTCCGAGAGAAGCTAACTATGGCTACACCTTC.

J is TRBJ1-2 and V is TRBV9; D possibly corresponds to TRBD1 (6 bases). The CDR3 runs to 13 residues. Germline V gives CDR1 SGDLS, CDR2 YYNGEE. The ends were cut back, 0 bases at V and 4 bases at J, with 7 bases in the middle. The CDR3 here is CASSVGTAYGYTF. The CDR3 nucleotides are TGTGCCAGCAGCGTAGGGACAGCCTATGGCTACACCTTC.

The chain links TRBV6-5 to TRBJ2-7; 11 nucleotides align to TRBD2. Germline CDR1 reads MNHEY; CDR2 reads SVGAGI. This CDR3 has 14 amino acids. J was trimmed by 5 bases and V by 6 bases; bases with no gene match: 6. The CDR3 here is CASSLTSGNNEQYF. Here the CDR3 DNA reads TGTGCCAGCAGCCTGACTAGCGGGAACAACGAGCAGTACTTC.

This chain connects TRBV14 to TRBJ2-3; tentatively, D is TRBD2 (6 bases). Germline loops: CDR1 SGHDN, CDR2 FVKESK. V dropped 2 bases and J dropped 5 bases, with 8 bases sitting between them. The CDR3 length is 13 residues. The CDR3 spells CASSQQEGDTQYF. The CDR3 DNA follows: TGTGCCAGCAGCCAACAGGAGGGAGATACGCAGTATTTT. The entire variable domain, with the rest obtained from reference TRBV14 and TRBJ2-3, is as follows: EAGVTQFPSHSVIEKGQTVTLRCDPISGHDNLYWYRRVMGKEIKFLLHFVKESKQDESGMPNNRFLAERTGGTYSTLKVQPAELEDSGVYFCASSQQEGDTQYFGPGTRLTVL.

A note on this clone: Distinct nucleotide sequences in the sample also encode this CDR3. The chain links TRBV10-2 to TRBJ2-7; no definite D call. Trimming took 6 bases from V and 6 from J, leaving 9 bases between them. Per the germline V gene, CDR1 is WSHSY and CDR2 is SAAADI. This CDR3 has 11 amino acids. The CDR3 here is CASSDRSEQYF. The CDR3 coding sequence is TGCGCCAGCAGCGATAGGAGCGAGCAGTACTTC.

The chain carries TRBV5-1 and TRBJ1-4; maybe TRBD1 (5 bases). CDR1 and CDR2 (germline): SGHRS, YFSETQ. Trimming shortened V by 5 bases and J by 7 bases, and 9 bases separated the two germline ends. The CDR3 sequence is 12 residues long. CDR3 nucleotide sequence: TGCGCCAGCAGAATCGGGGGTGAAAAACTGTTTTTT. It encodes CASRIGGEKLFF.

The CDR3 region has the DNA TGTGCCAGCAGCCGAAAAGGGGCCTCTAATGAAAAACTGTTTTTT. Protein: CASSRKGASNEKLFF. The chain joins TRBV7-9 to TRBJ1-4, with D possibly TRBD1 on 5 matching bases. The CDR3 has 15 amino acids. The germline gives CDR1 SEHNR, CDR2 FQNEAQ (reference sequence). V lost 5 bases, J lost 3 bases, and 13 bases lay in between. The whole variable domain, remainder taken from reference TRBV7-9 and TRBJ1-4, is DTGVSQNPRHKITKRGQNVTFRCDPISEHNRLYWYRQTLGQGPEFLTYFQNEAQLEKSRLLSDRFSAERPKGSFSTLEIQRTEQGDSAMYLCASSRKGASNEKLFFGSGTQLSVL.

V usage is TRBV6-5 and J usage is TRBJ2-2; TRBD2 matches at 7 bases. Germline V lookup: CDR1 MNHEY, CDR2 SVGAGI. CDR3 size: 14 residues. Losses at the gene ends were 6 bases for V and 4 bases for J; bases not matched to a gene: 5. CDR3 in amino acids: CASSREEGTGELFF. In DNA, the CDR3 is TGTGCCAGCAGCCGGGAGGAGGGCACCGGGGAGCTGTTTTTT.